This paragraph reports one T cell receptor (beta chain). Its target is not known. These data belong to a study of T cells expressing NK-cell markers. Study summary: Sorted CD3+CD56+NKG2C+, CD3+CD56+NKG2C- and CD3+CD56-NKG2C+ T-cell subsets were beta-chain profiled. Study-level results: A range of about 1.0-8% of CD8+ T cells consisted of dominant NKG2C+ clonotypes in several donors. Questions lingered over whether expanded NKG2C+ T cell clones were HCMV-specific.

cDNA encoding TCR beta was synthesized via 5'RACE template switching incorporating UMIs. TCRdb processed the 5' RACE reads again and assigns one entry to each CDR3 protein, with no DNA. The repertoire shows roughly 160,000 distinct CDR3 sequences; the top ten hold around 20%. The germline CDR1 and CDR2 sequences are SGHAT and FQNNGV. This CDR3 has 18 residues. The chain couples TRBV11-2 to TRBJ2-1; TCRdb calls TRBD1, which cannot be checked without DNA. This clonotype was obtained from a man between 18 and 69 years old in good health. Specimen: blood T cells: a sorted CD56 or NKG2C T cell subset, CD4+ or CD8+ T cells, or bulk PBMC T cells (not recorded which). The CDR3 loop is CASSSFVRLGKGYNEQFF.